The clone carrying this TCR beta chain showed up just once. After extraction with the RNeasy kit, about 0.5 to 1 ug of the RNA was reverse transcribed using random hexamers. TCRdb independently ran MiXCR on the immunoSEQ multiplex PCR reads; one entry per CDR3 protein. The sample has 150,000 to 200,000 distinct CDR3 sequences, 75% to 95% seen once; the top ten hold about 0.1%. This sample was taken from a study of CD8 T cells in Susac syndrome. High-throughput TCR beta sequencing covered peripheral CD8+ and CD4+ T cells. The sequence was collected from a human donor with Susac syndrome. Sequenced sample: CD4+ T cells from PBMCs.

For the CDR3, the DNA is TGCAGCGGGCGACAGGGGGCGGATGGCTACACCTTC. This codes for CSGRQGADGYTF. The genes are TRBV29-1 and TRBJ1-2, with 10 bases that match TRBD1. The CDR3 length is 12 residues. Looked up from germline, CDR1 is SQVTM and CDR2 is ANQGSEA. Trimming at V came to 7 bases and at J to 6 bases, leaving 5 bases not matched to a gene. Together with reference TRBV29-1 and TRBJ1-2, the CDR3 gives the full variable domain: SAVISQKPSRDICQRGTSLTIQCQVDSQVTMMFWYRQQPGQSLTLIATANQGSEATYESGFVIDKFPISRPNLTFSTLTVSNMSPEDSSIYLCSGRQGADGYTFGSGTRLTVV.